Listed here is a single TCR beta chain. This CDR3 is 17 amino acids long. With V trimmed by 0 bases and J by 6 bases, 9 bases remained unmatched. The germline V gene encodes CDR1 LNHDA and CDR2 SQIVND (reference sequence). The data stem from a study of blood T cell repertoires in COVID-19. One Seattle source followed patients from active infection through their disease course. Authors' analysis steps: Estimation of nucleated cell counts relied on the amplification of reference gene primers. TCRdb's copy holds only in-frame clones and misses some; the assay was immunoSEQ multiplex PCR. For V, J and clone size, that table is used; D and trimming come from the DNA. The table lists about 95,000 clones, approximately 91% of them singletons.

The sample comprised peripheral blood. The receptor was derived from a man between 60 and 75 years old with COVID-19, enrolled during active disease. The chain uses TRBV19 and TRBJ2-7, with 12 bases that match TRBD1. CDR3 DNA: TGTGCCAGTAGTATAGAAACCGGGACAGGGGGCCGTCTCGAGCAGTACTTC. This translates into CASSIETGTGGRLEQYF.